The T cell receptor beta chain under discussion was sequenced for a study of T cell responses to AZD1222 COVID-19 vaccine. Study overall: Doses given second, at about 4 or about 12 weeks, were pooled. Study observations and caveats: Spike-specific TCR breadth rose after two AZD1222 doses, and depth rose as well. It should be noted that donors were predominantly white British and more often female, and clonal diversity was possibly underestimated. Spike-wide coverage was observed for vaccine-associated CD4 TCRs, with dominant responses at 160-218 and 743-854.

Generated by immunoSEQ multiplex PCR, the TCRdb table keeps only in-frame clones and is missing some. The sample holds around 140,000 clones, 92% seen once. As regards this clone: Its antigen is not known.

Sequencing was performed on peripheral blood, taken on day 0 of AZD1222 vaccination. This clonotype was obtained from an adult in good health.

The CDR3 spells CASLLVGRGPYEQYF. The CDR3 DNA reads as TGTGCCAGCCTCCTGGTAGGCAGGGGGCCATACGAGCAGTACTTC. The chain is built from TRBV28 and TRBJ2-7, with TRBD1 identical over 8 bases. CDR3 length: 15 residues. Germline CDR1 and CDR2: MDHEN and SYDVKM. V was pared by 8 bases and J by 4 bases, with 13 bases of the junction left unmatched.